The 3 T cell receptor beta chains below come from one sample, sequenced in a study of T cell changes during pregnancy in multiple sclerosis. Sequencing used immunoSEQ multiplex PCR; TCRdb keeps in-frame clones, though not all of them. The top ten hold 0.39% of the sample, which has around 40,000 clones, 85% to 95% seen once. Sequenced material: CD4+ T cells from peripheral blood mononuclear cells, taken in the second trimester of pregnancy. Receptors originate from a female donor with multiple sclerosis, enrolled in a pregnancy study.

The chain employs TRBV7-8 and TRBJ1-4; D is undetermined. The CDR3 contains 12 residues. The germline V gene has CDR1 SGHVS and CDR2 FQNEAQ. Between the trimmed V and J ends, which lost 5 bases and 7 bases, there was a span of 8 bases. This CDR3 reads CASSPSREKLFF. The CDR3 DNA reads TGTGCCAGCAGCCCGTCCCGTGAAAAACTGTTTTTT. The variable domain in full, with the rest retrieved from reference TRBV7-8 and TRBJ1-4, is GAGVSQSPRYKVAKRGQDVALRCDPISGHVSLFWYQQALGQGPEFLTYFQNEAQLDKSGLPSDRFFAERPEGSVSTLKIQRTQQEDSAVYLCASSPSREKLFFGSGTQLSVL.

The chain joins TRBV18 to TRBJ2-1; 11 bases are shared with TRBD1. V shed 0 bases and J 8 bases; nucleotides not matched to a gene: 3. The germline gives CDR1 KGHSH, CDR2 LQKENI. This CDR3 contains 15 residues. The CDR3 DNA reads as TGTGCCAGCTCACCACCCCGGACAGGGGGCGATGAGCAGTTCTTC. Translation gives CASSPPRTGGDEQFF.

The genes are TRBV19 and TRBJ2-1; D uncertain. Germline V CDR1 and CDR2: LNHDA, SQIVND (reference sequence). Trimming shortened V by 5 bases and J by 12 bases, and 17 bases separated the two germline ends. CDR3 length: 13 amino acids. The CDR3 sequence is CASSPRSSVWQFF. The CDR3 DNA reads TGTGCCAGTAGTCCCCGCTCGTCGGTTTGGCAGTTCTTC. Based on the CDR3 plus reference TRBV19 and TRBJ2-1, the full variable domain is DGGITQSPKYLFRKEGQNVTLSCEQNLNHDAMYWYRQDPGQGLRLIYYSQIVNDFQKGDIAEGYSVSREKKESFPLTVTSAQKNPTAFYLCASSPRSSVWQFFGPGTRLTVL.